This TCR beta chain was captured in a study of T-cell reconstitution after alpha-beta-depleted transplantation in children (dated by TCRdb to the mid-2010s). Some background on the complete study: Using TCR repertoire profiling, the study followed T-cell immune reconstitution in a quantitative way in children after TCRalphabeta/CD19-depleted allogeneic hematopoietic cell transplantation. General study outcomes and caveats: In some patients, the high TCRbeta diversity seen at day 60 was put down to recipient T cells and intrathymic progenitors that had survived conditioning. The apparently early recovery of alphabetaT-cell counts about two months after transplant reportedly depended on only several hundred rapidly expanded clones that came from non-depleted graft cells. Over subsequent months, a decline in hyperexpanded clone frequencies was noted, and after one year, T-cell counts and TCRbeta diversity were mostly ascribed to newly produced T cells.

According to the study, the label for this sample's treatment or condition signals: allogeneic hematopoietic cell transplantation with graft depleted of TCRalphabeta T cells and CD19 B cells. The transplant recipients were children given TCRalphabeta/CD19-depleted allogeneic hematopoietic cell grafts. The CDR3 numbers 13 residues from cysteine through phenylalanine. Of all the DNA, just the CDR3 is kept, 39 bases in frame from base 1. CDR1 SGHRS and CDR2 YFSETQ were looked up in the germline V gene. Trimmed from V: 2 bases; trimmed from J: 15 bases; junction bases lacking a gene match: 9. The library was obtained by PCR. TCRdb shows the sequencer as Illumina HiSeq 2500. TCR library preparation used molecular barcoding, with unique molecular identifiers applied to normalize quantification of the TCRbeta repertoire. Through fastp at Q25 and MiXCR, TCRdb rebuilt clones from the public reads, retaining in-frame beta chains. Records with the same CDR3 protein are collapsed into one entry carrying the most frequent genes and DNA. The sample table shows 200,000 to 250,000 distinct CDR3 sequences, and roughly 9.1% are seen once. The top ten constitute about a third of the sample.

On this clonotype: This receptor's antigen is unknown. No base quality information exists; no much larger clone differs at one position.

The rearrangement joined TRBV5-1 to TRBJ2-1, with 9 middle bases fitting TRBD2. Specimen: PBMCs, mostly from graft donor cells, collected 360 days after TCRalphabeta/CD19-depleted stem cell transplant. The sequence was collected from a male patient aged 2-10 years who had a stem cell transplant for acute myeloid leukemia, so the T cells may come from the graft donor. At the DNA level, the sequence is TGCGCCAGCAGCTTATTCCTAGCGGGGTTACTGTTCTTC. Its translation reads: CASSLFLAGLLFF.